This record covers a single T cell receptor beta chain. What it recognizes is unknown. The CDR3 spans 16 residues. Germline V gene lookup returns CDR1 MDHEN and CDR2 SYDVKM. J lost 3 bases, V lost 5 bases, and 10 bases had no gene match. This sample is drawn from a study of cytomegalovirus exposure and HLA in healthy donors. Study results and limitations: Later analysis suggested links between common viral pathogens and several top significant clusters. Most CMV-associated TCR beta chains were later found to appear HLA-restricted. Immune exposure data for these donors was limited to CMV serostatus. The classifier reportedly diagnosed cytomegalovirus status with high specificity and sensitivity.

Researchers ran the PCR with 60 Vbeta and 13 Jbeta primers. Generated by immunoSEQ multiplex PCR, the TCRdb table keeps only in-frame clones and is missing some. The sample lists 120,000 or so clones, around 80% seen once, with 3.4% in the top ten. V usage is TRBV28 and J usage is TRBJ2-5, with TRBD1 identical over 9 bases. This receptor was identified in a man younger than 40 in good health and CMV-seronegative. The sequencing input was PBMCs. The DNA of the CDR3 is TGTGCCAGCAGTACCCCCGGGACAGGGCTTAAAGAGACCCAGTACTTC. Residues: CASSTPGTGLKETQYF.